These 29 T cell receptor beta chains originate from one sample sequenced in a study of blood T cell repertoires in COVID-19. TCRdb's copy holds only in-frame clones and misses some; the assay was immunoSEQ multiplex PCR. Seen here are around 150,000 clones, 81% observed once, and the top ten hold around 10%. The source material was peripheral blood. The receptors stem from a man in his sixties with active or convalescent COVID-19.

The rearrangement uses TRBV27 and TRBJ1-1; TRBD1 might be the D (5 bases). The germline CDR1 and CDR2 sequences are MNHEY and SMNVEV (reference sequence). The CDR3 has 14 residues. V was pared by 1 base and J by 3 bases, with 9 bases between. The CDR3 sequence is CASSLWGGYTEAFF. CDR3 coding DNA: TGTGCCAGCAGTTTATGGGGGGGGTACACTGAAGCTTTCTTT.

CDR3 amino acids: CASSIQRGAQETQYF. CDR3 DNA: TGTGCCAGCAGCATACAGCGGGGGGCCCAAGAGACCCAGTACTTC. This chain connects TRBV7-7 to TRBJ2-5; 9 positions match TRBD2. Per germline, CDR1 SSHAT and CDR2 FNYEAQ (reference sequence). This CDR3 spans 15 amino acids. V lost 5 bases to trimming and J lost 1 base; unmatched junction nucleotides: 5.

This chain uses TRBV6-6 with TRBJ2-7; the match to TRBD1 covers 7 bases. Germline assignment: CDR1 MNHNY and CDR2 SVGAGI (reference sequence). The CDR3 consists of 14 residues. The junction had 5 bases not matched to a gene; V was cut back by 1 base and J by 5 bases. CDR3 nucleotides: TGTGCCAGCAGTTACTTATATACAGGGGACGAGCAGTACTTC. Protein product: CASSYLYTGDEQYF.

This clone appeared once. This chain joins TRBV5-5 and TRBJ2-3; TRBD2 might be the D (6 bases). CDR3 size: 16 residues. The germline V gene has CDR1 SGHKS and CDR2 YYEKEE (reference sequence). The germline V and J ends were trimmed by 0 bases and 1 base, with 12 bases remaining between them. The CDR3: CASSLALSGGTDTQYF. The CDR3 nucleotides read TGTGCCAGCAGCTTGGCATTATCGGGGGGCACAGATACGCAGTATTTT.

V and J are TRBV19 and TRBJ1-1; D is perhaps TRBD1 (6 bases). V lost 6 bases, J lost 7 bases, and 12 bases lay in between. Germline assignment: CDR1 LNHDA and CDR2 SQIVND (reference sequence). The CDR3 length is 12 residues. For the CDR3, the DNA is TGTGCCAGTAGCACAGGGCGGTTTGAAGCTTTCTTT. Its protein is CASSTGRFEAFF.

This clone was observed a single time. V and J are TRBV5-6 and TRBJ1-2, with a tentative D call TRBD1 (5 bases). Germline CDR1 and CDR2: SGHDT and YYEEEE. Trimming removed 0 bases at V and 3 bases at J, with 9 bases between. This CDR3 contains 14 residues. The CDR3 DNA sequence: TGTGCCAGCAGCTTGGATACAGGCCACTATGGCTACACCTTC. Amino acids: CASSLDTGHYGYTF. The full variable domain, with the rest looked up from reference TRBV5-6 and TRBJ1-2, is DAGVTQSPTHLIKTRGQQVTLRCSPKSGHDTVSWYQQALGQGPQFIFQYYEEEERQRGNFPDRFSGHQFPNYSSELNVNALLLGDSALYLCASSLDTGHYGYTFGSGTRLTVV.

This rearrangement joins TRBV24-1 to TRBJ2-2; a possible D gene is TRBD2 (5 bases). CDR3 size: 12 residues. The germline V and J ends were trimmed by 9 bases and 7 bases, with 11 bases remaining between them. Germline CDR1 is KGHDR and CDR2 is SFDVKD. The CDR3: CATGNEGGELFF. Here the CDR3 DNA reads TGTGCCACCGGGAATGAGGGCGGGGAGCTGTTTTTT.

The chain links TRBV2 to TRBJ2-5; D is undetermined. Per germline, CDR1 SNHLY and CDR2 FYNNEI. CDR3 length equals 14 residues. V shed 6 bases and J shed 0 bases, with 11 bases lying between them. CDR3 loop: CASRPTDNQETQYF. CDR3 in DNA: TGTGCCAGCAGGCCTACAGATAACCAAGAGACCCAGTACTTC.

The chain has TRBV6-5 and TRBJ2-2; 12 bases fit TRBD2. CDR3 size: 16 residues. The germline V gene encodes CDR1 MNHEY and CDR2 SVGAGI. The ends lost 4 bases at V and 6 bases at J; junction bases unmatched: 6. In DNA form, the CDR3 reads TGTGCCAGCAGTTCTAGCGGGGGGGCATTATCCGGGGAGCTGTTTTTT. Translating it yields CASSSSGGALSGELFF.

This chain uses TRBV6-5 with TRBJ1-5; a weak D match, TRBD1 (5 bases). CDR3 length: 15 amino acids. CDR1 and CDR2 from the germline V gene are MNHEY and SVGAGI. Trimming took 0 bases from V and 10 from J, leaving 16 bases between them. The CDR3 protein is CASSYSLGGTYPQHF. CDR3 coding DNA: TGTGCCAGCAGTTACTCTCTTGGCGGGACGTACCCCCAGCATTTT.

For the CDR3, the DNA is TGTGCCAGCAGCCCTCTAGCGGGGGCCTTCAATGAGCAGTTCTTC. Amino acid sequence: CASSPLAGAFNEQFF. V and J are TRBV27 and TRBJ2-1; 10 nucleotides align to TRBD2. The CDR3 sequence is 15 residues long. CDR1 MNHEY and CDR2 SMNVEV come from the germline V gene (reference sequence). V gave up 6 bases and J gave up 6 bases; unmatched junction bases: 8.

The V and J genes are TRBV9 and TRBJ2-3, with 7 nucleotides matching TRBD2. The V gene end was trimmed by 3 bases and the J gene end by 6 bases; junction bases not matched to a gene: 10. This CDR3 is built from 15 residues. Germline values: CDR1 SGDLS, CDR2 YYNGEE. The CDR3: CASSEAITSADTQYF. CDR3 sequence (DNA): TGTGCCAGCAGCGAGGCGATTACTAGCGCGGATACGCAGTATTTT.

V is TRBV5-5 and J is TRBJ1-4, with D unresolved. Per the germline V gene, CDR1 is SGHKS and CDR2 is YYEKEE (reference sequence). The CDR3 is 16 amino acids. Trimming pared 0 bases from V and 0 bases from J, leaving 9 bases between. CDR3 nucleotide sequence: TGTGCCAGCAGCTTGGCGTTGGGCGCAACTAATGAAAAACTGTTTTTT. This encodes CASSLALGATNEKLFF.

V usage is TRBV5-6 and J usage is TRBJ2-3, with 10 bases fitting TRBD2. V lost 1 base to trimming and J lost 0 bases; unmatched junction nucleotides: 5. Germline assignment: CDR1 SGHDT and CDR2 YYEEEE. The CDR3 is made up of 17 amino acids. In DNA form, the CDR3 reads TGTGCCAGCAGCTTGCTCCTAGCGGGGGAGAGCACAGATACGCAGTATTTT. Its protein is CASSLLLAGESTDTQYF.

V is TRBV10-3 and J is TRBJ2-1; TRBD2 matches at 11 bases. The germline V gene has CDR1 ENHRY and CDR2 SYGVKD. This CDR3 is 15 amino acids long. The J segment lost 6 bases and the V segment lost 2 bases, leaving 3 bases of the junction unmatched. The DNA of the CDR3 is TGTGCCATCAGTGAGATAGCGGGGGGGCCCAATGAGCAGTTCTTC. Protein: CAISEIAGGPNEQFF.

The chain employs TRBV6-5 and TRBJ1-4; possibly TRBD1 for D (5 bases). Germline V lookup: CDR1 MNHEY, CDR2 SVGAGI. V was cut by 10 bases and J by 4 bases, with 13 bases left in between. The CDR3 is 13 residues long. Written as DNA, the CDR3 is TGTGCCACGAAGCGGGGGGTTAATGAAAAACTGTTTTTT. Translating gives CATKRGVNEKLFF.

This clone has a handful of counts. The chain carries TRBV6-6 and TRBJ1-3; D call uncertain. V was shortened by 2 bases and J by 0 bases, with 5 bases between the two germline ends. The germline V gene encodes CDR1 MNHNY and CDR2 SVGAGI (reference sequence). This CDR3 region has 14 residues. The CDR3 reads CASSYDYSGNTIYF. In nucleotides, the CDR3 is TGTGCCAGCAGTTACGACTACTCTGGAAACACCATATATTTT.

This clone was observed once. The V and J genes are TRBV10-3 and TRBJ2-7, with a tentative D call TRBD2 (7 bases). Germline CDR1 is ENHRY and CDR2 is SYGVKD. V was cut by 0 bases and J by 3 bases, with 24 bases left in between. The CDR3 length is 19 residues. Written as DNA, the CDR3 is TGTGCCATCAGTGAGTCGGGGGGGGCCGATGCCCTACGCGTCTACGAGCAGTACTTC. This encodes CAISESGGADALRVYEQYF.

A single count supports this clone. This chain connects TRBV10-3 to TRBJ2-7; D gene unclear. Trimming left V 3 bases short and J 0 bases short, with 6 bases between. Germline loops: CDR1 ENHRY, CDR2 SYGVKD. CDR3 length: 13 amino acids. Here the CDR3 reads CAISELGSYEQYF. CDR3 nucleotide sequence: TGTGCCATCAGTGAACTTGGCTCCTACGAGCAGTACTTC.

This rearrangement joins TRBV5-4 to TRBJ1-4; possibly TRBD1 for D (5 bases). This CDR3 is built from 16 residues. Trimming removed 0 bases from V and 8 bases from J, with 17 bases in between. In germline, CDR1 is SGHNT, CDR2 YYREEE (reference sequence). The CDR3: CASSLDGRQGGEKLFF. CDR3 DNA sequence: TGTGCCAGCAGCTTGGATGGGAGGCAGGGTGGCGAAAAACTGTTTTTT.

This rearrangement joins TRBV15 to TRBJ1-5; D is unresolved. The CDR3 totals 15 residues. Germline V gene lookup returns CDR1 LNHNV and CDR2 YYDKDF (reference sequence). V gave up 0 bases and J gave up 7 bases, with 13 bases separating them. The CDR3 is CATSRDNSLGQPQHF. DNA of the CDR3: TGTGCCACCAGCAGAGACAACAGTTTAGGCCAGCCCCAGCATTTT.

The CDR3 loop is CASSVAGGLTDTQYF. The CDR3 coding sequence is TGTGCCAGCAGCGTGGCGGGAGGGCTCACAGATACGCAGTATTTT. The chain links TRBV9 to TRBJ2-3; 9 bases agree with TRBD2. From germline, CDR1 is SGDLS and CDR2 YYNGEE. The V gene end was trimmed by 2 bases and the J gene end by 2 bases; junction bases not matched to a gene: 3. This CDR3 contains 15 residues.

This chain connects TRBV6-5 to TRBJ1-5; 7 bases are a match to TRBD1. Losses at the gene ends were 6 bases for V and 3 bases for J; bases not matched to a gene: 5. This CDR3 has 14 amino acids. Per the germline V gene, CDR1 is MNHEY and CDR2 is SVGAGI. The CDR3 sequence: CASRPGTDNQPQHF. CDR3 coding DNA: TGTGCCAGCAGACCAGGGACAGACAATCAGCCCCAGCATTTT.

The rearrangement uses TRBV24-1 and TRBJ1-1, with 11 bases lining up with TRBD1. From germline, CDR1 is KGHDR and CDR2 SFDVKD. V was pared by 5 bases and J by 8 bases, with 9 bases of the junction left unmatched. The CDR3 loop spans 15 amino acids. The CDR3 region is CATSAGQGATEEAFF. The CDR3 DNA reads TGTGCCACCAGTGCTGGACAGGGGGCGACCGAAGAAGCTTTCTTT.

The V call is TRBV5-4, the J call TRBJ1-6, with D hard to call. Germline CDR1 and CDR2: SGHNT and YYREEE (reference sequence). This CDR3 is 14 amino acids long. Trimming cost V 5 bases and J 8 bases, with 14 bases left between them. The CDR3 loop reads CASSFEVGDSPLHF. CDR3 DNA: TGTGCCAGCAGTTTTGAAGTGGGAGATTCACCCCTCCACTTT.

The chain recombines TRBV29-1 with TRBJ1-2, with TRBD1 matching over 7 bases. The CDR3 is 14 residues long. V was pared by 6 bases and J by 2 bases, with 9 bases of the junction left unmatched. CDR1 SQVTM and CDR2 ANQGSEA come from the germline V gene. The CDR3, as DNA: TGCAGCGTCGCTTACAGGGGACCCAACTATGGCTACACCTTC. It translates to CSVAYRGPNYGYTF.

J is TRBJ2-5 and V is TRBV7-2; D possibly corresponds to TRBD1 (5 bases). Germline CDR1 reads SGHTA; CDR2 reads FQGNSA. Trimming cost V 2 bases and J 2 bases, with 9 bases left between them. This CDR3 contains 14 residues. The chain's CDR3 is CASSLTGEQETQYF. CDR3 nucleotides: TGTGCCAGCAGCTTAACAGGAGAGCAAGAGACCCAGTACTTC.

This chain uses TRBV7-9 with TRBJ1-2, with 7 bases that match TRBD1. V lost 2 bases to trimming and J lost 3 bases; unmatched junction nucleotides: 0. There are 13 residues in the CDR3. Germline V CDR1 and CDR2: SEHNR, FQNEAQ (reference sequence). The CDR3 DNA sequence: TGTGCCAGCAGCTTACAGGGGGACTATGGCTACACCTTC. This sequence encodes CASSLQGDYGYTF.

V and J are TRBV11-3 and TRBJ2-5, with TRBD2 as a possible D gene (5 bases). CDR1 and CDR2 (germline): SGHNT, YENEEA. With 5 bases removed from V and 5 bases from J, the gap between germline ends came to 12 bases. This CDR3 region has 13 residues. The CDR3 nucleotides read TGTGCCAGCAGCCCGGGCGGGCAGGAGACCCAGTACTTC. Protein: CASSPGGQETQYF.